The 20 T cell receptor beta chains below all came from one sample that was sequenced in a study of cytomegalovirus exposure and HLA in healthy donors (TCRdb year 2017). Library preparation employed the immunoSEQ multiplex PCR assay. The multiplex PCR relied on a mix of 60 forward primers for TCR Vbeta segments and 13 reverse primers for TCR Jbeta segments. This is the immuneACCESS table as TCRdb keeps it, with only in-frame sequences that have V and J called. A part of the clones is gone; compared with another copy, unresolved V genes explain less than half, and the rest is unexplained. The sample table holds 130,000 or so clones, of which 84% were seen once. Clones ranked in the top ten supply 2.5% to 3.5% of the sample. The sequencing sample was made of PBMCs. The receptors were gathered from a young woman in good health and CMV-seropositive.

This chain links TRBV5-1 with TRBJ1-2; perhaps TRBD1 as D (6 bases). The germline CDR1 and CDR2 sequences are SGHRS and YFSETQ. V gave up 4 bases and J gave up 8 bases, with 21 bases separating them. The CDR3 is 15 residues long. The CDR3 loop is CASSPRVQGSGGYTF. CDR3 DNA: TGCGCCAGCAGCCCACGAGTGCAGGGGTCCGGAGGCTACACCTTC.

V is TRBV7-9 and J is TRBJ2-1, with 9 bases identical to TRBD1. Germline assignment: CDR1 SEHNR and CDR2 FQNEAQ (reference sequence). V lost 5 bases to trimming and J lost 6 bases; unmatched junction nucleotides: 5. The CDR3 covers 14 residues. Here the CDR3 DNA reads TGTGCCAGCAGCCCGGGACAGGGTCTCAATGAGCAGTTCTTC. This gives the protein CASSPGQGLNEQFF.

The chain links TRBV10-2 to TRBJ2-3, with TRBD2 identical over 8 bases. Germline V CDR1 and CDR2: WSHSY, SAAADI. CDR3 size: 16 residues. V lost 10 bases, J lost 1 base, and 13 bases stayed unmatched. CDR3: CATLNWSGGRTDTQYF. The CDR3 DNA reads as TGCGCCACCCTTAACTGGAGCGGGGGACGCACAGATACGCAGTATTTT.

The chain has TRBV7-9 and TRBJ2-7; 9 bases agree with TRBD1. The V gene's germline CDR1 is SEHNR and CDR2 FQNEAQ (reference sequence). CDR3 size: 14 residues. After removal of 7 bases from V and 5 bases from J, the junction contained 9 bases not matched to a gene. For the CDR3, the DNA is TGTGCCAGCACCCGGGACAGGGCTGAAGACGAGCAGTACTTC. Protein: CASTRDRAEDEQYF.

CDR3 amino acids: CASSLKEGYEQYF. DNA for the CDR3: TGTGCCAGCAGTTTAAAAGAGGGCTACGAGCAGTACTTC. This chain links TRBV27 with TRBJ2-7, with D perhaps matching TRBD2 (5 bases). Per the germline V gene, CDR1 is MNHEY and CDR2 is SMNVEV (reference sequence). The CDR3 spans 13 residues. V lost 2 bases and J 3 bases, leaving 8 bases between the germline ends.

V and J are TRBV6-1 and TRBJ2-3; 7 bases fit TRBD1. The V and J ends lost 6 bases and 0 bases, in that order; junction bases with no gene match: 6. This CDR3 contains 15 residues. Germline V gene sequence: CDR1 MNHNS, CDR2 SASEGT. This chain's CDR3 is CASRYRDRSTDTQYF. CDR3 nucleotide sequence: TGTGCCAGCAGATACCGGGACAGAAGCACAGATACGCAGTATTTT.

This clone was seen a handful of times. The chain is built from TRBV11-2 and TRBJ2-7; D is unresolved. The ends were cut back, 5 bases at V and 0 bases at J, with 11 bases in the middle. The germline V gene encodes CDR1 SGHAT and CDR2 FQNNGV. The length of the CDR3 is 14 residues. In DNA, the CDR3 is TGTGCCAGCAGCCCGACCGGGTCCTCCTACGAGCAGTACTTC. This sequence encodes CASSPTGSSYEQYF. Using reference TRBV11-2 and TRBJ2-7 for the parts outside the CDR3, the full variable domain is EAGVAQSPRYKIIEKRQSVAFWCNPISGHATLYWYQQILGQGPKLLIQFQNNGVVDDSQLPKDRFSAERLKGVDSTLKIQPAKLEDSAVYLCASSPTGSSYEQYFGPGTRLTVT.

The chain has TRBV5-6 and TRBJ2-1, with D perhaps matching TRBD2 (5 bases). V dropped 1 base and J dropped 10 bases, with 12 bases sitting between them. CDR3 size: 13 residues. Germline CDR1 is SGHDT and CDR2 is YYEEEE. The CDR3 coding sequence is TGTGCCAGCAGCTTGTCGCTACCGGGGGAGCAGTTCTTC. It specifies CASSLSLPGEQFF.

The rearrangement links TRBV19 to TRBJ1-6; TRBD1 aligns across 10 bases. The ends lost 8 bases at V and 10 bases at J; junction bases unmatched: 8. CDR1 is LNHDA and CDR2 is SQIVND in the germline V gene (reference sequence). This CDR3 spans 14 amino acids. DNA for the CDR3: TGTGCCAGTTCGCCGGGACAGGGGTGGTCACCCCTCCACTTT. Translating it yields CASSPGQGWSPLHF.

The chain joins TRBV7-2 to TRBJ2-7; D possibly corresponds to TRBD1 (6 bases). Germline assignment: CDR1 SGHTA and CDR2 FQGNSA. The ends were cut back, 5 bases at V and 1 base at J, with 9 bases in the middle. There are 13 residues in the CDR3. CDR3 sequence reads: CASSLDRSYEQYF. As DNA, the CDR3 is TGTGCCAGCAGCCTCGACAGGTCCTACGAGCAGTACTTC.

V and J are TRBV7-9 and TRBJ2-1; 9 bases match TRBD2. Germline V gene lookup returns CDR1 SEHNR and CDR2 FQNEAQ (reference sequence). Trimming removed 2 bases from V and 7 bases from J; junction bases left unmatched: 9. This CDR3 is built from 16 residues. The DNA for the CDR3 is TGTGCCAGCAGCTTATTGGGCGGGGGGGCCGGGAATGAGCAGTTCTTC. Protein: CASSLLGGGAGNEQFF.

The chain combines TRBV10-3 with TRBJ2-2; D not certain. Per the germline V gene, CDR1 is ENHRY and CDR2 is SYGVKD. V was cut by 4 bases and J by 5 bases, with 8 bases left in between. The CDR3 length is 13 residues. For the CDR3, the DNA is TGTGCCATCAGTGGGGCTATGACCGGGGAGCTGTTTTTT. Residues: CAISGAMTGELFF.

The chain carries TRBV27 and TRBJ2-2; D not resolved. The CDR3 totals 13 residues. The ends were cut back, 2 bases at V and 4 bases at J, with 5 bases in the middle. The germline CDR1 and CDR2 sequences are MNHEY and SMNVEV (reference sequence). For the CDR3, the DNA is TGTGCCAGCAGTTTACGGGTCACCGGGGAGCTGTTTTTT. It specifies CASSLRVTGELFF.

The rearrangement uses TRBV7-2 and TRBJ2-4; the D gene is possibly TRBD1 (5 bases). The germline CDR1 and CDR2 sequences are SGHTA and FQGNSA. This CDR3 comprises 15 residues. Trimming shortened V by 1 base and J by 0 bases, and 7 bases separated the two germline ends. The DNA of the CDR3 is TGTGCCAGCAGCTTAGAGGGGCTAGCCAAAAACATTCAGTACTTC. Translated, it gives CASSLEGLAKNIQYF. Complete variable domain (other parts from reference TRBV7-2 and TRBJ2-4): GAGVSQSPSNKVTEKGKDVELRCDPISGHTALYWYRQSLGQGLEFLIYFQGNSAPDKSGLPSDRFSAERTGGSVSTLTIQRTQQEDSAVYLCASSLEGLAKNIQYFGAGTRLSVL.

The chain carries TRBV27 and TRBJ1-2; 8 bases fit TRBD1. Germline CDR1 is MNHEY and CDR2 is SMNVEV (reference sequence). Unmatched junction bases numbered 7, after V lost 7 bases and J lost 6 bases. This CDR3 comprises 13 residues. CDR3 sequence: CASKKQGADGYTF. CDR3 nucleotide sequence: TGTGCCAGCAAGAAGCAGGGGGCGGATGGCTACACCTTC.

V is TRBV29-1 and J is TRBJ1-1; D is unresolved. The CDR3 runs to 12 residues. Trimming cost V 6 bases and J 1 base, with 9 bases left between them. Germline V gene lookup returns CDR1 SQVTM and CDR2 ANQGSEA. CDR3 amino acids: CSVLAGNTEAFF. CDR3 bases: TGCAGCGTCCTCGCGGGGAACACTGAAGCTTTCTTT.

The rearrangement uses TRBV6-5 and TRBJ2-7; TRBD1 is a possible D gene (6 bases). This CDR3 region has 13 residues. Germline CDR1 reads MNHEY; CDR2 reads SVGAGI. V was clipped by 2 bases and J by 3 bases, with 8 bases between them. The CDR3 here is CASSYARGYEQYF. As DNA, the CDR3 is TGTGCCAGCAGTTACGCCAGGGGCTACGAGCAGTACTTC.

The chain links TRBV28 to TRBJ2-7; possible D gene TRBD1, 6 bases. CDR1 is MDHEN, CDR2 SYDVKM, per germline. Trimming took 8 bases from V and 6 from J, leaving 14 bases between them. The CDR3 consists of 12 residues. CDR3 DNA sequence: TGTGCCAGCTTGGACAGAGGCTTCGAGCAGTACTTC. It yields the protein CASLDRGFEQYF.

V is TRBV6-6 and J is TRBJ2-7, with TRBD2 as a possible D gene (5 bases). CDR1 MNHNY and CDR2 SVGAGI come from the germline V gene (reference sequence). This CDR3 region has 14 residues. The V end lost 6 bases, the J end lost 6 bases, and 18 bases lay between the germline ends. This CDR3 is CASSGEKRVLEQYF. CDR3 bases: TGTGCCAGCAGCGGGGAGAAACGGGTGCTCGAGCAGTACTTC.

A single count supports this clone. The chain recombines TRBV27 with TRBJ1-5; TRBD1 might be the D (6 bases). CDR3 length: 13 amino acids. Germline assignment: CDR1 MNHEY and CDR2 SMNVEV (reference sequence). The V end was cut by 3 bases, the J end by 9 bases, with 12 bases between. This chain's CDR3 is CASSLGGGGPQHF. In DNA form, the CDR3 reads TGTGCCAGCAGTTTGGGGGGCGGGGGGCCCCAGCATTTT.